The 3 T cell receptor beta chains below were found in one sample sequenced in a study of cytomegalovirus exposure and HLA in healthy donors. PCR employed 60 Vbeta and 13 Jbeta primers. The data were produced by immunoSEQ multiplex PCR, yet TCRdb's version contains in-frame clones alone and is incomplete. The sample carries 150,000 to 200,000 clones, over 75% recorded once. The specimen sequenced was PBMCs. The source of these receptors is a human donor in good health.

V gene TRBV5-8 combines with J gene TRBJ1-4; D is undetermined. The V end lost 2 bases, the J end lost 6 bases, and 2 bases lay between the germline ends. The CDR3 is 11 residues long. From germline, CDR1 is SGHTS and CDR2 YDEGEE. CDR3 residues: CASSFYEKLFF. As DNA, the CDR3 is TGTGCCAGCAGCTTCTATGAAAAACTGTTTTTT.

This clone was seen a single time. The genes are TRBV4-2 and TRBJ2-3; TRBD1 matches at 8 bases. Per germline, CDR1 LGHNA and CDR2 YNFKEQ. The V and J ends lost 1 base and 6 bases, in that order; junction bases with no gene match: 6. CDR3 size: 15 residues. The CDR3 DNA reads as TGTGCCAGCAGCCAAGGGACAGGGCGGACTGATACGCAGTATTTT. This encodes CASSQGTGRTDTQYF.

This clone was observed a single time. The rearrangement joins TRBV7-2 to TRBJ2-2; 8 bases align to TRBD1. The CDR3 loop spans 15 amino acids. V shed 5 bases and J 5 bases; nucleotides not matched to a gene: 7. Germline V gene data show CDR1 as SGHTA and CDR2 as FQGNSA. In DNA, the CDR3 is TGTGCCAGCAGCCCTAGGACAGGGCGGACCGGGGAGCTGTTTTTT. Its protein is CASSPRTGRTGELFF.